The rows below give T cell receptor beta chains drawn from one sample of a study of human T cells and chemical hapten exposure. From the RACE reads, TCRdb called clonotypes with MiXCR, one entry per CDR3 protein. The sample lists almost 40,000 distinct CDR3 sequences; around a tenth were seen once. The material was whole blood, obtained in connection with sensitization to the hapten diphenylcyclopropenone (DPC). The receptors shown here come from a man aged 50 to 59 with alopecia areata. Some clones in this sample may be carry-over from other donors' samples. Both conserved end residues are part of each CDR3. Each record gives: clone size, D gene, V gene, J gene, CDR3 protein, CDR3 DNA. D genes are given only for firm matches. Some rows mark clone size as missing; the rest say once, few, many or name a class of expanded clone.

clone_size: -
d_call: -
v_call: TRBV28
j_call: TRBJ2-1
cdr3_aa: CASRTRGGPNEQFF
cdr3_nt: TGTGCCAGCAGAACCAGGGGGGGGCCAAATGAGCAGTTCTTC

clone_size: many
d_call: TRBD1
v_call: TRBV18
j_call: TRBJ2-7
cdr3_aa: CASSPRDRVTYEQYF
cdr3_nt: TGTGCCAGCTCACCCCGGGACAGAGTCACCTACGAGCAGTACTTC

clone_size: -
d_call: TRBD1
v_call: TRBV20-1
j_call: TRBJ2-7
cdr3_aa: CSARDPSRGTYEQYF
cdr3_nt: TGCAGTGCTAGAGATCCTAGCAGGGGGACCTACGAGCAGTACTTC

clone_size: many
d_call: -
v_call: TRBV6-2/TRBV6-3
j_call: TRBJ2-7
cdr3_aa: CASSYIVSYEQYF
cdr3_nt: TGTGCCAGCAGTTACATTGTCTCCTACGAGCAGTACTTC

clone_size: many
d_call: -
v_call: TRBV6-5
j_call: TRBJ1-1
cdr3_aa: CASSYGERHEAFF
cdr3_nt: TGTGCCAGCAGTTACGGGGAGCGACATGAAGCTTTCTTT

clone_size: -
d_call: -
v_call: TRBV18
j_call: TRBJ2-5
cdr3_aa: CASSPFRDPAETQYF
cdr3_nt: TGTGCCAGCTCACCATTCCGGGACCCCGCTGAGACCCAGTACTTC

clone_size: -
d_call: -
v_call: TRBV10-3
j_call: TRBJ2-5
cdr3_aa: CAIGERQTQYF
cdr3_nt: TGTGCTATAGGCGAGCGGCAGACCCAGTACTTC

clone_size: -
d_call: TRBD2
v_call: TRBV29-1
j_call: TRBJ2-1
cdr3_aa: CSVLAGGPYNEQFF
cdr3_nt: TGCAGCGTCCTAGCGGGAGGACCTTACAATGAGCAGTTCTTC

clone_size: many
d_call: TRBD1
v_call: TRBV7-2
j_call: TRBJ1-6
cdr3_aa: CASSLAPGTGGGGLHF
cdr3_nt: TGTGCCAGCAGCTTAGCCCCCGGGACAGGGGGCGGAGGCCTCCACTTT

clone_size: few
d_call: TRBD2
v_call: TRBV7-9
j_call: TRBJ2-1
cdr3_aa: CASSLEPGLAGANEQFF
cdr3_nt: TGTGCCAGCAGCTTAGAGCCGGGACTAGCGGGAGCCAATGAGCAGTTCTTC

clone_size: few
d_call: TRBD2
v_call: TRBV6-2/TRBV6-3
j_call: TRBJ2-7
cdr3_aa: CASRPRLAGVHEQYF
cdr3_nt: TGTGCCAGCAGACCCCGACTAGCGGGAGTCCACGAGCAGTACTTC

clone_size: many
d_call: -
v_call: TRBV29-1
j_call: TRBJ1-2
cdr3_aa: CSVPVQANYGYTF
cdr3_nt: TGCAGCGTGCCCGTACAGGCGAACTATGGCTACACCTTC

clone_size: many
d_call: -
v_call: TRBV29-1
j_call: TRBJ2-1
cdr3_aa: CSVRGGADYNEQFF
cdr3_nt: TGCAGCGTCAGGGGAGGAGCGGACTACAATGAGCAGTTCTTC

clone_size: many
d_call: TRBD2
v_call: TRBV27
j_call: TRBJ2-7
cdr3_aa: CASSSGRAHEQYF
cdr3_nt: TGTGCCAGCAGTTCCGGGAGGGCCCACGAGCAGTACTTC

clone_size: -
d_call: TRBD2
v_call: TRBV10-3
j_call: TRBJ2-7
cdr3_aa: CAPGTSGYEQYF
cdr3_nt: TGTGCCCCCGGGACTAGTGGCTACGAGCAGTACTTC

clone_size: few
d_call: -
v_call: TRBV15
j_call: TRBJ2-1
cdr3_aa: CATSRDGPFNEQFF
cdr3_nt: TGTGCCACCAGCAGAGATGGGCCTTTCAATGAGCAGTTCTTC

clone_size: many
d_call: TRBD2
v_call: TRBV7-2
j_call: TRBJ2-3
cdr3_aa: CASSLYGRPGPDTQYF
cdr3_nt: TGTGCCAGCAGCTTATACGGGAGGCCCGGCCCAGATACGCAGTATTTT

clone_size: -
d_call: -
v_call: TRBV28
j_call: TRBJ1-2
cdr3_aa: CASSLQGSHGYTF
cdr3_nt: TGTGCCAGCAGTTTACAGGGGAGCCATGGCTACACCTTC

clone_size: many
d_call: TRBD2
v_call: TRBV7-2
j_call: TRBJ2-5
cdr3_aa: CASSLLATSRTETQYF
cdr3_nt: TGTGCCAGCAGCTTACTCGCGACTAGCAGGACCGAGACCCAGTACTTC

clone_size: many
d_call: -
v_call: TRBV30
j_call: TRBJ2-6
cdr3_aa: CACWGSGANVLTF
cdr3_nt: TGTGCCTGCTGGGGCTCTGGGGCCAACGTCCTGACTTTC

clone_size: few
d_call: -
v_call: TRBV29-1
j_call: TRBJ1-1
cdr3_aa: CSVEKGSRLTEAFF
cdr3_nt: TGCAGCGTTGAAAAGGGAAGCCGGTTGACGGAAGCTTTCTTT

clone_size: many
d_call: -
v_call: TRBV20-1
j_call: TRBJ1-2
cdr3_aa: CSAREGGTVNYGYTF
cdr3_nt: TGCAGTGCTAGAGAAGGAGGTACCGTTAACTATGGCTACACCTTC

clone_size: few
d_call: -
v_call: TRBV7-9
j_call: TRBJ2-3
cdr3_aa: CASSIHQDTQYF
cdr3_nt: TGTGCCAGCAGCATCCATCAAGATACGCAGTATTTT

clone_size: -
d_call: -
v_call: TRBV28
j_call: TRBJ2-7
cdr3_aa: CASRDAAYEQYF
cdr3_nt: TGTGCCAGCAGGGACGCCGCCTACGAGCAGTACTTC

clone_size: -
d_call: TRBD1
v_call: TRBV10-3
j_call: TRBJ1-2
cdr3_aa: CAASSGQGAGYTF
cdr3_nt: TGTGCCGCAAGCTCGGGACAGGGAGCTGGCTACACCTTC

clone_size: many
d_call: TRBD1
v_call: TRBV10-3
j_call: TRBJ1-4
cdr3_aa: CAIGDSVNEKLFF
cdr3_nt: TGTGCCATCGGGGACAGTGTTAATGAAAAACTGTTTTTT

clone_size: many
d_call: -
v_call: TRBV10-1
j_call: TRBJ2-1
cdr3_aa: CASSESLRVDGGNEQFF
cdr3_nt: TGCGCCAGCAGTGAGTCGCTTAGAGTCGACGGGGGCAATGAGCAGTTCTTC

clone_size: many
d_call: -
v_call: TRBV4-1
j_call: TRBJ1-6
cdr3_aa: CASSQEGGFSPLHF
cdr3_nt: TGCGCCAGCAGCCAGGAGGGGGGCTTTTCACCCCTCCACTTT

clone_size: many
d_call: TRBD2
v_call: TRBV6-6
j_call: TRBJ2-3
cdr3_aa: CASTFSGSGTDTQYF
cdr3_nt: TGTGCCAGCACCTTTAGCGGGAGTGGCACAGATACGCAGTATTTT

clone_size: many
d_call: TRBD1
v_call: TRBV28
j_call: TRBJ2-5
cdr3_aa: CASGRGTGGTQYF
cdr3_nt: TGTGCCAGCGGCAGGGGGACAGGCGGGACCCAGTACTTC

clone_size: few
d_call: TRBD2
v_call: TRBV7-2
j_call: TRBJ2-2
cdr3_aa: CASSLVAGATNTGELFF
cdr3_nt: TGTGCCAGCAGCTTAGTGGCGGGAGCGACGAACACCGGGGAGCTGTTTTTT

clone_size: many
d_call: -
v_call: TRBV11-2
j_call: TRBJ1-1
cdr3_aa: CASSQPLTEAFF
cdr3_nt: TGTGCCAGCAGCCAACCACTCACTGAAGCTTTCTTT

clone_size: -
d_call: -
v_call: TRBV28
j_call: TRBJ1-1
cdr3_aa: CASISGGVGEAFF
cdr3_nt: TGTGCCAGCATCTCCGGCGGGGTAGGGGAAGCTTTCTTT

clone_size: many
d_call: -
v_call: TRBV9
j_call: TRBJ2-3
cdr3_aa: CASSVLLATDTQYF
cdr3_nt: TGTGCCAGCAGCGTCTTGCTAGCGACAGATACGCAGTATTTT

clone_size: many
d_call: TRBD1
v_call: TRBV5-1
j_call: TRBJ2-5
cdr3_aa: CASRATGGEGETQYF
cdr3_nt: TGCGCCAGCAGAGCGACAGGGGGAGAAGGAGAGACCCAGTACTTC